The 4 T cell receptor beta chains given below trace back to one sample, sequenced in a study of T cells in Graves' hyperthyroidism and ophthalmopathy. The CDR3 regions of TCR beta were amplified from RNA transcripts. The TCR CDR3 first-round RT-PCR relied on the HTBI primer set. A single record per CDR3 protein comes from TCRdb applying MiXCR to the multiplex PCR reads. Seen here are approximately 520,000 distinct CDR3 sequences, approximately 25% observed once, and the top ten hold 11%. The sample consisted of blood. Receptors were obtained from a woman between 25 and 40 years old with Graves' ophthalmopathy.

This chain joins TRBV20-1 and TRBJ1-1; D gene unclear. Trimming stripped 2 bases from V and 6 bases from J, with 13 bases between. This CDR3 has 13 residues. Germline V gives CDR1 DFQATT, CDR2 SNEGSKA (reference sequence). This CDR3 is CSARLAPPAEAFF. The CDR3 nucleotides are TGCAGTGCTAGACTGGCCCCTCCGGCTGAAGCTTTCTTT.

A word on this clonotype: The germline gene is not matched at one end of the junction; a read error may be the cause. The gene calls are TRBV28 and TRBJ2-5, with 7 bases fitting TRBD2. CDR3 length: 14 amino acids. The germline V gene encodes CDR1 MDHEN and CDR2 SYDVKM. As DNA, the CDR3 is TGTGACAGCAGCCTTCTGGGGGGGGAAGAGACCCAGTACTTC. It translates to CDSSLLGGEETQYF.

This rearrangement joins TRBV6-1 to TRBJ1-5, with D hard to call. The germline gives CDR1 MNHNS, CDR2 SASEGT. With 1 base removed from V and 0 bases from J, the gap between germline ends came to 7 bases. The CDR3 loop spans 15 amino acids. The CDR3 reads CASSEVGVSNQPQHF. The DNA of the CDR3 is TGTGCCAGCAGTGAAGTCGGGGTTAGCAATCAGCCCCAGCATTTT.

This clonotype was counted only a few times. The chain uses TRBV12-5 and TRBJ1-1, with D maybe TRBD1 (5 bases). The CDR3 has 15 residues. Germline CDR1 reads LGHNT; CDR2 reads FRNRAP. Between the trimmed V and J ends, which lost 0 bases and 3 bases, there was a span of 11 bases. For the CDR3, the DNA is TGTGCTAGTGGTTTGGTCTCGGTAGGGGACACTGAAGCTTTCTTT. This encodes CASGLVSVGDTEAFF.